Following are 7 T cell receptor beta chains from one sample sequenced in a study of cytomegalovirus exposure and HLA in healthy donors. The PCR contained 60 Vbeta and 13 Jbeta primers. TCRdb's table, derived via immunoSEQ multiplex PCR, lists solely in-frame clones and lacks some. Altogether under 200,000 clones are present, roughly 80% being singletons, with the ten largest covering 4.3%. The specimen sequenced was PBMCs. These receptors were taken from a man aged 35 to 55 in good health and CMV-seronegative.

V usage is TRBV7-2 and J usage is TRBJ2-7; D may be TRBD2 (5 bases). Germline V gene data show CDR1 as SGHTA and CDR2 as FQGNSA. This CDR3 spans 13 amino acids. The V gene lost 1 base and the J gene lost 6 bases, with 10 bases spanning the gap. The CDR3 sequence is CASSLVGEGEQYF. The CDR3, as DNA: TGTGCCAGCAGCTTAGTAGGAGAGGGCGAGCAGTACTTC.

This chain uses TRBV6-5 with TRBJ1-1; D uncertain. The V gene lost 5 bases and the J gene lost 6 bases, with 10 bases spanning the gap. The CDR3 loop spans 12 amino acids. Germline V gene data show CDR1 as MNHEY and CDR2 as SVGAGI. CDR3 bases: TGTGCCAGCAGTGAGGGTAGGGCTGAAGCTTTCTTT. Translation: CASSEGRAEAFF.

The chain recombines TRBV10-2 with TRBJ2-4; no definite D call. V was clipped by 3 bases and J by 0 bases, with 9 bases between them. This CDR3 has 15 amino acids. Germline CDR1 WSHSY, CDR2 SAAADI. The chain's CDR3 is CASSDGALAKNIQYF. The CDR3 DNA reads TGCGCCAGCAGTGATGGAGCACTAGCCAAAAACATTCAGTACTTC.

The CDR3 sequence is CASSQTASGRDTEAFF. The CDR3 DNA sequence: TGCGCCAGCAGTCAAACGGCCTCCGGGAGGGACACTGAAGCTTTCTTT. This rearrangement joins TRBV23-1 to TRBJ1-1; D uncertain. TRBV23-1 is an ORF, with its function uncertain. The V end was cut by 2 bases, the J end by 3 bases, with 16 bases between. The CDR3 covers 16 residues.

The chain uses TRBV4-1 and TRBJ2-7; a weak D match, TRBD1 (6 bases). CDR1 and CDR2 from the germline V gene are MGHRA and YSYEKL. CDR3 length: 14 amino acids. V was pared by 1 base and J by 4 bases, with 11 bases between. The CDR3 DNA follows: TGCGCCAGCAGCCAAGCAGGGGCTAGGTACGAGCAGTACTTC. Its translation: CASSQAGARYEQYF.

This rearrangement joins TRBV6-1 to TRBJ1-1, with D possibly matching TRBD1 (6 bases). The ends were cut back, 5 bases at V and 4 bases at J, with 14 bases in the middle. The CDR3 loop spans 14 amino acids. Germline assignment: CDR1 MNHNS and CDR2 SASEGT. CDR3 residues: CASSRGGEVTEAFF. CDR3 in DNA: TGTGCCAGCAGTAGGGGGGGGGAGGTCACTGAAGCTTTCTTT.

V gene TRBV9 combines with J gene TRBJ2-3; 7 nucleotides agree with TRBD1. The CDR3 contains 15 residues. Looked up from germline, CDR1 is SGDLS and CDR2 is YYNGEE. V shed 0 bases and J 4 bases; nucleotides not matched to a gene: 5. CDR3 region: CASSVEGRGPDTQYF. In nucleotides, the CDR3 is TGTGCCAGCAGCGTAGAGGGAAGGGGGCCAGATACGCAGTATTTT.